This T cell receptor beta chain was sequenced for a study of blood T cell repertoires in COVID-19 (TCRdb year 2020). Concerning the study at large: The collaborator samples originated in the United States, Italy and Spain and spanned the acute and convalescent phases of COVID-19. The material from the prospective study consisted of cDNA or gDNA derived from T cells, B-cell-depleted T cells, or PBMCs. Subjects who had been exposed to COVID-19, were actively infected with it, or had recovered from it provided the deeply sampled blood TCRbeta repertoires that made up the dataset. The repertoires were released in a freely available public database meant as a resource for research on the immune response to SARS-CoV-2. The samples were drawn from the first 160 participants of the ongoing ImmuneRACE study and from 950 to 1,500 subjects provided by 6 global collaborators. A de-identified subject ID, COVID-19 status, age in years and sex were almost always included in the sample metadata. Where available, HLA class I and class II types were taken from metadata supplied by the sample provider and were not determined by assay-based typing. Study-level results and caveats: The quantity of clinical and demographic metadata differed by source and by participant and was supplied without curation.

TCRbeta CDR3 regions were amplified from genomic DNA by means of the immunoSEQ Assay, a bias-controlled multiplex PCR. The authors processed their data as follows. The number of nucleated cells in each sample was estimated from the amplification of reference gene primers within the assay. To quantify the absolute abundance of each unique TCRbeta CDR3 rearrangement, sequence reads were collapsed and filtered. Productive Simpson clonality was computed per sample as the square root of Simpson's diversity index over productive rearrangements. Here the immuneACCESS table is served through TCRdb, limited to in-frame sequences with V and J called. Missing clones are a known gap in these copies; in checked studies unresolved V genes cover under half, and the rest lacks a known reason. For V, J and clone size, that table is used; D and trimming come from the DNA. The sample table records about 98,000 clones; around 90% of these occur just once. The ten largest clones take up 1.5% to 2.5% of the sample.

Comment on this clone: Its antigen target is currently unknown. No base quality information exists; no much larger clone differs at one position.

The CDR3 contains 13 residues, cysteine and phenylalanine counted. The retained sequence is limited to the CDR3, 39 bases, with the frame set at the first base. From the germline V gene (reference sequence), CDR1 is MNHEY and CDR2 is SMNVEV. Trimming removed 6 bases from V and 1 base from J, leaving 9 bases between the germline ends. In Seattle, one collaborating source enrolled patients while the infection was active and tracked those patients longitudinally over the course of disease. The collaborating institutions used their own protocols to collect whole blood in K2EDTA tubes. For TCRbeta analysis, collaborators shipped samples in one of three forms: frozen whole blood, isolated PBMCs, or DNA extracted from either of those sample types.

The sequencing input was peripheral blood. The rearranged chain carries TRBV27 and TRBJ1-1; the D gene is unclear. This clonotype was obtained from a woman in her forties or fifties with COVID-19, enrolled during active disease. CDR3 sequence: CASRDGGNTEAFF. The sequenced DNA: TGTGCCAGCAGGGACGGAGGGAACACTGAAGCTTTCTTT.